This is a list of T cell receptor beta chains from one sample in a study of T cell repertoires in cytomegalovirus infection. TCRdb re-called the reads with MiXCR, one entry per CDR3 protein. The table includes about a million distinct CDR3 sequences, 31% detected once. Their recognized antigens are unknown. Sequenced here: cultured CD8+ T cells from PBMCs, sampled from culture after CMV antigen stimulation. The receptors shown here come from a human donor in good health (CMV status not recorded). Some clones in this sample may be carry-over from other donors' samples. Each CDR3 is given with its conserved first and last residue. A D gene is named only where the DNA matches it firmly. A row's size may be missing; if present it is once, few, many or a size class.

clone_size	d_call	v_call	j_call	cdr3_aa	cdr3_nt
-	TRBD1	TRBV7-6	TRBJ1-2	CASSLESGGYYGYTF	TGTGCCAGCAGCTTAGAGTCAGGGGGCTACTATGGCTACACCTTC
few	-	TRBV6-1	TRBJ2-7	CASSERLPYEQYF	TGTGCCAGCAGTGAAAGACTACCCTACGAGCAGTACTTC
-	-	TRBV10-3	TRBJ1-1	CAISALQGRSSEAFF	TGTGCCATCAGTGCCTTACAGGGCCGATCATCTGAAGCTTTCTTT
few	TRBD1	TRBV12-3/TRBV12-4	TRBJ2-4	CASSMTGVDIQYF	TGTGCCAGCAGCATGACAGGGGTGGACATTCAGTACTTC
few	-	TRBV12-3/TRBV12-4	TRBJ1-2	CASSLFRRGAEGYTF	TGTGCCAGCAGTTTATTCCGCCGGGGGGCAGAAGGCTACACCTTC
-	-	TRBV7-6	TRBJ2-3	CASSSTAGTPTQYF	TGTGCCAGCAGCTCAACGGCCGGGACACCAACGCAGTATTTT
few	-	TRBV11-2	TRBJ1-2	CASSPGRANYGYTF	TGTGCCAGCAGCCCCGGCAGAGCTAACTATGGCTACACCTTC
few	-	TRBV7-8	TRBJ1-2	CASSLVEGGVYYGYTF	TGTGCCAGCAGCTTAGTGGAAGGGGGTGTCTACTATGGCTACACCTTC
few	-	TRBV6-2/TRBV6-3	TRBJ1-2	CASSSGGTAGYTF	TGTGCCAGCAGTTCGGGCGGGACTGCGGGCTACACCTTC
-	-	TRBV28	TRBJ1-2	CASSPLVASLGYTF	TGTGCCAGCAGCCCCTTGGTAGCTTCCCTTGGCTACACCTTC
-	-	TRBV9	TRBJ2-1	CANSGTPGPEQFF	TGTGCCAACAGTGGAACCCCTGGCCCGGAGCAGTTCTTC
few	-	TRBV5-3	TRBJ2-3	CASSFNWRPPGDTQYF	TGTGCCAGCAGCTTTAATTGGCGTCCCCCAGGGGATACGCAGTATTTT
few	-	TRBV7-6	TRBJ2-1	CASSLENRNNEQFF	TGTGCCAGCAGCTTAGAAAACAGGAACAATGAGCAGTTCTTC
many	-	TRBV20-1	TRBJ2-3	CSARDRGRTDTQYF	TGCAGTGCTAGAGATCGCGGAAGGACAGATACGCAGTATTTT
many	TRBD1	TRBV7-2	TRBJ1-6	CASSLRQGLNSPLHF	TGTGCCAGCAGCCTTAGACAGGGTTTGAATTCACCCCTCCACTTT
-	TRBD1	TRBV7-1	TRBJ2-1	CASTGQGNEQFF	TGTGCCAGCACCGGACAGGGCAATGAGCAGTTCTTC
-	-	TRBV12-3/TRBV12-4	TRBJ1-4	CASSPGAAWKEKLFF	TGTGCCAGCAGCCCAGGTGCAGCTTGGAAGGAAAAACTGTTTTTT
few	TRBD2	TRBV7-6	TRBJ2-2	CASSPGPKLAGGPIDTGELFF	TGTGCTAGCAGCCCCGGCCCAAAACTAGCGGGGGGGCCAATCGACACCGGGGAGCTGTTTTTT
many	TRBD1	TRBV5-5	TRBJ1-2	CASSLGGGTVPPRLYGYTF	TGTGCCAGCAGCTTAGGGGGGGGGACAGTCCCCCCGCGTCTGTATGGCTACACCTTC
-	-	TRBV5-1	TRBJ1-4	CASSQDRPNEKLFF	TGCGCCAGCAGCCAAGACAGGCCTAATGAAAAACTGTTTTTT
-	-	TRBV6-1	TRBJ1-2	CASSINPGTIEGYTF	TGTGCCAGCAGCATCAACCCGGGGACAATCGAAGGCTACACCTTC
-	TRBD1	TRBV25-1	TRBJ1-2	CASSTGGAVYGYTF	TGTGCCAGCAGTACAGGGGGCGCGGTCTATGGCTACACCTTC
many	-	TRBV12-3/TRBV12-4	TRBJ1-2	CASRPGRLYGYTF	TGTGCCAGCAGACCCGGCAGGCTCTATGGCTACACCTTC
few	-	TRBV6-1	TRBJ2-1	CASIRRGYYNEQFF	TGTGCCAGCATTAGGAGGGGCTACTACAATGAGCAGTTCTTC
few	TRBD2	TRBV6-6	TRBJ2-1	CASSFPGLASNEQFF	TGTGCCAGCAGTTTCCCGGGACTAGCGTCAAATGAGCAGTTCTTC
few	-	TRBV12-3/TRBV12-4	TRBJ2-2	CASSEAGLTGELFF	TGTGCCAGCAGTGAGGCGGGGCTCACCGGGGAGCTGTTTTTT
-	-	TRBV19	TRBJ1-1	CASTRRGNTEAFF	TGTGCCAGTACCCGGCGGGGGAACACTGAAGCTTTCTTT
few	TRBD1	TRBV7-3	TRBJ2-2	CASSEGTGDTGELFF	TGTGCCAGCAGCGAGGGGACAGGGGACACCGGGGAGCTGTTTTTT
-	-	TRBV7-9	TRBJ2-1	CASSPPPERNEQFF	TGTGCCAGCAGCCCCCCACCCGAGCGCAATGAGCAGTTCTTC
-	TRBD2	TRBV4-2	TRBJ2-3	CASSQDSGGAGDTQYF	TGTGCCAGCAGCCAAGATTCGGGGGGAGCCGGAGATACGCAGTATTTT
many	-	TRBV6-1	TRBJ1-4	CASRGGHTQEKLFF	TGTGCCAGCAGGGGGGGACACACGCAGGAAAAACTGTTTTTT
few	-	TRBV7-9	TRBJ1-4	CASSLDPANTEKLFF	TGTGCCAGCAGCTTAGACCCTGCTAATACCGAGAAACTGTTTTTT
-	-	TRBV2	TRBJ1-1	CASTGLKGGWTEAFF	TGTGCCAGCACCGGACTTAAAGGGGGGTGGACTGAAGCTTTCTTT
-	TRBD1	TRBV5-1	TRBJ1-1	CASSLGWTGVGLAEAFF	TGCGCCAGCAGCTTGGGATGGACAGGGGTGGGGTTGGCTGAAGCTTTCTTT
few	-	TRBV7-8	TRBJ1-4	CASSLRSEKLFF	TGTGCCAGCAGCCTGCGGAGTGAAAAACTGTTTTTT
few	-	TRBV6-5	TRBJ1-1	CASTLDQNTEAFF	TGTGCCAGCACTTTAGATCAGAACACTGAAGCTTTCTTT
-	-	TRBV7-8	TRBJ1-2	CANSLSPQRGFGYTF	TGTGCCAACAGCTTATCACCACAGAGGGGGTTCGGCTACACCTTC
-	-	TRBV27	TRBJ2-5	CAGSSGLRETQYF	TGTGCCGGCAGTTCGGGGCTGAGGGAGACCCAGTACTTC
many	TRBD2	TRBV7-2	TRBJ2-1	CASSPFSLAASYNEQFF	TGTGCCAGCAGCCCCTTTTCGCTAGCGGCCTCCTACAATGAGCAGTTCTTC
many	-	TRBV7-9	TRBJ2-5	CASSLKSWETQYF	TGTGCCAGCAGCTTGAAAAGTTGGGAGACCCAGTACTTC
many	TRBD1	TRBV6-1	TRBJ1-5	CASSERTGGHQPQHF	TGTGCCAGCAGTGAAAGAACAGGGGGGCATCAGCCCCAGCATTTT
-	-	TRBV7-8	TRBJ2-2	CASSLGIDGSTGELFF	TGTGCCAGCAGCTTAGGGATCGACGGGTCCACCGGGGAGCTGTTTTTT
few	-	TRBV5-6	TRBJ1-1	CASSPHLDQLNTEAFF	TGTGCCAGCAGCCCCCACCTCGACCAGTTGAACACTGAAGCTTTCTTT
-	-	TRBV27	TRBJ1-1	CASWGRRGLNTEAFF	TGTGCCAGTTGGGGGCGGAGGGGACTGAACACTGAAGCTTTCTTT
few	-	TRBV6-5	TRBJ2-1	CASSYERVLMFNEQFF	TGTGCCAGCAGTTACGAGCGGGTTCTAATGTTCAATGAGCAGTTCTTC
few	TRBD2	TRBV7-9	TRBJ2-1	CASSLRLAGVEQFF	TGTGCCAGCAGCTTACGGCTAGCGGGAGTAGAGCAGTTCTTC
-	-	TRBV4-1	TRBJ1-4	CASSLRAKTTNEKLFF	TGCGCCAGCAGCCTGAGGGCGAAAACAACTAATGAAAAACTGTTTTTT
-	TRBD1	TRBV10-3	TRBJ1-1	CAISGGTGETEAFF	TGTGCCATCAGTGGGGGGACAGGGGAAACTGAAGCTTTCTTT
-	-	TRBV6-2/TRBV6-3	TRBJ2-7	CASSYPATYEQYF	TGTGCCAGCAGTTACCCCGCAACCTACGAGCAGTACTTC
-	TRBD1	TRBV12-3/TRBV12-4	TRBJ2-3	CASATGTGGGDTQYF	TGTGCCAGCGCAACGGGGACAGGGGGAGGGGATACGCAGTATTTT